In its sample, the clone carrying this TCR beta chain was seen many times. Its antigen is undetermined. The data are from a study of Graves' ophthalmopathy and Graves' hyperthyroidism. Across the whole study: Ophthalmopathy not arising within 18 months of follow-up defined hyperthyroidism as stable. Points from the study as a whole: Thyroid clonotypes that were expanded above 0.001 frequency mostly also appeared in blood.

The CDR3 is 14 residues long. The V gene end was trimmed by 4 bases and the J gene end by 7 bases; junction bases not matched to a gene: 10. Germline-derived CDR1 and CDR2 are SEHNR and FQNEAQ (reference sequence). Pregnant or lactating patients and those with other autoimmune diseases or uncontrolled infections were excluded. Scientists amplified the TCR beta CDR3 regions from RNA transcripts. HTBI primers primed a first-round RT-PCR, and a second-round multiplex PCR followed. TCRdb re-called the multiplex PCR reads through MiXCR, storing one row per CDR3 protein. The repertoire includes around 1.1 million distinct CDR3 sequences, roughly two fifths of them detected once, and around 10% sits in the top ten.

V gene TRBV7-9 combines with J gene TRBJ2-7, with 7 bases identical to TRBD2. Sequences were obtained from peripheral blood or thyroid tissue (not recorded which). The sequence came from an adult man with Graves' hyperthyroidism. The CDR3 nucleotides are TGTGCCAGCAGCTCGGGACTACTCGGCTATGAGCAGTACTTC. Translating it yields CASSSGLLGYEQYF. Looking up the rest from reference TRBV7-9 and TRBJ2-7 gives the full variable domain: DTGVSQNPRHKITKRGQNVTFRCDPISEHNRLYWYRQTLGQGPEFLTYFQNEAQLEKSRLLSDRFSAERPKGSFSTLEIQRTEQGDSAMYLCASSSGLLGYEQYFGPGTRLTVT.